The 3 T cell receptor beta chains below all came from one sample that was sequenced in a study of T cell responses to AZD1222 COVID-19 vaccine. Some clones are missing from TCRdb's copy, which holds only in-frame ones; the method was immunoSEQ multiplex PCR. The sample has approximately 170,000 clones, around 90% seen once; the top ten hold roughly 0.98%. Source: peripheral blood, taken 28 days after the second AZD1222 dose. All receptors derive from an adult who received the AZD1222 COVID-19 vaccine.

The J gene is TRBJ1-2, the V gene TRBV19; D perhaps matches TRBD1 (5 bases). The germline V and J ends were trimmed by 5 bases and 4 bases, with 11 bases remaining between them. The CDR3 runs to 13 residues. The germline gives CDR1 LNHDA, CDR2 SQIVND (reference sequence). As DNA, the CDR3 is TGTGCCAGTAGTCCCGAGGGGATCTATGGCTACACCTTC. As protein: CASSPEGIYGYTF. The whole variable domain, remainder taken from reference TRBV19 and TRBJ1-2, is DGGITQSPKYLFRKEGQNVTLSCEQNLNHDAMYWYRQDPGQGLRLIYYSQIVNDFQKGDIAEGYSVSREKKESFPLTVTSAQKNPTAFYLCASSPEGIYGYTFGSGTRLTVV.

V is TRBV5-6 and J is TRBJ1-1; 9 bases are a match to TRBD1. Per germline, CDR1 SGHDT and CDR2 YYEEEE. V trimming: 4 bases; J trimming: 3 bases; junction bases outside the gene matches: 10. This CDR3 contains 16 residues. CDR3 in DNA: TGTGCCAGCAGCAGGGCGGGACAGGGTTTGGACACTGAAGCTTTCTTT. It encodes CASSRAGQGLDTEAFF.

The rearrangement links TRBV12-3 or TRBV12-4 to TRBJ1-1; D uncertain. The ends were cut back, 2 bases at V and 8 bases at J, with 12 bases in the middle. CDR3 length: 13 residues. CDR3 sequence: CASSLLPSGEAFF. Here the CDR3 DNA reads TGTGCCAGCAGTTTATTACCCTCAGGCGAAGCTTTCTTT.